The 4 T cell receptor beta chains below come from one sample, sequenced in a study of shared clonotypes between healthy human individuals. Generated by immunoSEQ multiplex PCR, the TCRdb table keeps only in-frame clones and is missing some. The sample consists of roughly 1,100,000 clones, about 76% of them appearing once. Material: memory CD4+ T cells sorted from blood. Subset in this sample: CD45RA-negative fraction. Source of these receptors: a man between 18 and 35 years old in good health.

The V gene is TRBV7-9, the J gene TRBJ2-3; D may be TRBD1 (5 bases). Germline V gives CDR1 SEHNR, CDR2 FQNEAQ (reference sequence). The ends were cut back, 5 bases at V and 9 bases at J, with 18 bases in the middle. The CDR3 spans 14 residues. The CDR3 protein is CASSHPSARETQYF. The CDR3, as DNA: TGTGCCAGCAGCCATCCCTCGGCCAGGGAAACGCAGTATTTT.

The rearrangement uses TRBV5-6 and TRBJ1-3, with TRBD1 identical over 9 bases. The CDR3 consists of 16 residues. CDR1 is SGHDT and CDR2 is YYEEEE in the germline V gene. V was clipped by 4 bases and J by 4 bases; unmatched bases: 9. CDR3 coding DNA: TGTGCCAGCAGCCGTCCGGGACAGGGAACAGGAAACACCATATATTTT. Translated, it gives CASSRPGQGTGNTIYF.

The chain is built from TRBV28 and TRBJ2-2, with D uncertain. V shed 0 bases and J shed 7 bases, with 6 bases lying between them. The CDR3 length is 13 residues. The germline V gene encodes CDR1 MDHEN and CDR2 SYDVKM. The CDR3 DNA reads TGTGCCAGCAGTTTATGGCAGAGCGGGGAGCTGTTTTTT. Amino acids: CASSLWQSGELFF.

The rearrangement links TRBV2 to TRBJ2-3; TRBD1 aligns across 8 bases. Losses at the gene ends were 6 bases for V and 6 bases for J; bases not matched to a gene: 8. This CDR3 comprises 14 residues. Germline lookup yields CDR1 SNHLY and CDR2 FYNNEI. The CDR3 reads CASSADRARDTQYF. The CDR3 DNA follows: TGTGCCAGCAGCGCGGACAGGGCCCGGGATACGCAGTATTTT.